The rows below give T cell receptor beta chains drawn from one sample of a study of T cells in Graves' hyperthyroidism and ophthalmopathy. TCRdb processed the multiplex PCR reads anew with MiXCR; each CDR3 protein has one entry. This sample carries fewer than 650,000 distinct CDR3 sequences, 11% to 15% of them seen once, and the ten largest clones take approximately 13%. The source material was blood. The receptor source for this set is a woman aged 40 to 55 with Graves' hyperthyroidism. The CDR3 runs from the conserved cysteine through the conserved F or W. A D gene is named only where the DNA matches it firmly. Only part of the rows carry a size: once, few, many, or a class if the clone is expanded.

DNA	CDR3	size	D	V	J
TGTGCCAGCAGTTGGACTTACTCCTACAATGAGCAGTTCTTC	CASSWTYSYNEQFF	NA	NA	TRBV6-1	TRBJ2-1
TGTGCCAGCAGCTTCGGATCCGGGGGGCCCGAGCAGTACTTC	CASSFGSGGPEQYF	many	NA	TRBV5-6	TRBJ2-7
TGCAGCGTCGCCACGACTAGCGGGGGGTTAGCCAAAAACATTCAGTACTTC	CSVATTSGGLAKNIQYF	NA	TRBD2	TRBV29-1	TRBJ2-4
TGCAGTGCTAGAGGACTTATGACAGGTGCTAATGAAAAACTGTTTTTT	CSARGLMTGANEKLFF	NA	NA	TRBV20-1	TRBJ1-4
TGTGCCAGCAGATCTCAGGCGAACACTGAAGCTTTCTTT	CASRSQANTEAFF	many	NA	TRBV3-1	TRBJ1-1
TGTGCCAGCAGTGAATATAAAGGTGTGAGAAGCGAGCAGTACTTC	CASSEYKGVRSEQYF	NA	NA	TRBV25-1	TRBJ2-7
TGTGCCAGCAGCTTCAACACCAATCAGCCCCAGCATTTT	CASSFNTNQPQHF	many	NA	TRBV11-2	TRBJ1-5
TGTGCCAGCAGTTGGTTCCGGAGTGGACAGGGGGCGCCTGAGCAGTACTTC	CASSWFRSGQGAPEQYF	NA	TRBD1	TRBV28	TRBJ2-7
TGTGCCAGCACCCCGTCTCGTCCTAGCGGATACAATGAGCAGTTCTTC	CASTPSRPSGYNEQFF	many	TRBD2	TRBV13	TRBJ2-1
TGTGCCAGCAGCCCATCCGAGGAAACGAACACCGGGGAGCTGTTTTTT	CASSPSEETNTGELFF	NA	NA	TRBV11-2	TRBJ2-2
TGTGCCAGTAGTCTAGCGGGATTCCCCGGGGAGCTGTTTTTT	CASSLAGFPGELFF	NA	TRBD2	TRBV19	TRBJ2-2
TGCAGCGTTGAAGGGGGGGTGGGACTCGAGCAGTACTTC	CSVEGGVGLEQYF	NA	NA	TRBV29-1	TRBJ2-7
TGTGCCAGCCAGAGCGGGAGGGCCGGAGTAGATACGCAGTATTTT	CASQSGRAGVDTQYF	many	TRBD2	TRBV7-2	TRBJ2-3
TGTGCCAGCAGTGGTATCTTAGGGCCAGGGCGCACTGAAGCTTTCTTT	CASSGILGPGRTEAFF	many	NA	TRBV28	TRBJ1-1
TGTGCCAGCAGCTTAGTCGACCTAGCGGGAGTGATAATTCAGTACTTC	CASSLVDLAGVIIQYF	many	TRBD2	TRBV7-9	TRBJ2-5
TGTGCCAGCAGCTTAGTGGCGGCGGGGCAGTTCTTC	CASSLVAAGQFF	many	NA	TRBV11-2	TRBJ2-1
TGTGCCTGGAGTCCAGGGCGAAACTCCTACGAGCAGTACTTC	CAWSPGRNSYEQYF	many	NA	TRBV30	TRBJ2-7
TGTGCCAGCAGGCAGGGGTCAGGCAATCAGCCCCATCATTTT	CASRQGSGNQPHHF	NA	NA	TRBV6-1	TRBJ1-5
TGCGCCAGCAGCTTTGGAGGTAGGGTCGCAGATACGCAGTATTTT	CASSFGGRVADTQYF	NA	NA	TRBV5-1	TRBJ2-3
TGTGCCAGTAGTAAAGAGGGACCAAAGGGCTACAATGAGCAGTTCTTC	CASSKEGPKGYNEQFF	many	NA	TRBV19	TRBJ2-1
TGTGCCAGCAGTTGGGGACAGGGCCAGAATCAGCCCCAGCATTTT	CASSWGQGQNQPQHF	many	TRBD1	TRBV12-3/TRBV12-4	TRBJ1-5
TGTGCCAGCAGCTTGGGACTAGCGCTGGAGACAGATACGCAGTATTTT	CASSLGLALETDTQYF	many	TRBD2	TRBV5-5	TRBJ2-3
TGTGCCAGCAGTTTAACCAGGCCCGGAAACACTGAAGCTTTCTTT	CASSLTRPGNTEAFF	many	NA	TRBV28	TRBJ1-1
TGTGCCAGCAGTGCCCCAAGAGTAAACAATGAGCAGTTCTTC	CASSAPRVNNEQFF	many	NA	TRBV2	TRBJ2-1
TGTGCCAGCAGCCGTAACACAGGGGGACTTTACAATGAGCAGTTCTTC	CASSRNTGGLYNEQFF	many	TRBD1	TRBV28	TRBJ2-1
TGCGCCAGCAGCCAAGCCACCAGGCTACCCAGCACAGATACGCAGTATTTT	CASSQATRLPSTDTQYF	many	NA	TRBV4-1	TRBJ2-3
TGTGCCAGCAGCCCCTGGGGGGACGGGGAGCTGTTTTTT	CASSPWGDGELFF	many	NA	TRBV11-3	TRBJ2-2
TGTGCCAGCAGTTTGCTAGCGGGAGGGCTAGCCAAAAACATTCAGTACTTC	CASSLLAGGLAKNIQYF	few	TRBD2	TRBV6-5	TRBJ2-4
TGCAGCGTTGAAAGTGGTAGCAGCTTCTACAATGAGCAGTTCTTC	CSVESGSSFYNEQFF	many	NA	TRBV29-1	TRBJ2-1
TGTGCCAGCAGCCAGGGGGGCCTATCCGAGGCCGGGGAGCTGTTTTTT	CASSQGGLSEAGELFF	NA	NA	TRBV3-1	TRBJ2-2
TGTGCCAGCAGTCCGTCTAGGGGCCTCCGAGATACGCAGTATTTT	CASSPSRGLRDTQYF	many	NA	TRBV27	TRBJ2-3
TGTGCCAGCAGCCACGATCGACTAGTCGGCCCCGGGGAGCTGTTTTTT	CASSHDRLVGPGELFF	NA	NA	TRBV3-1	TRBJ2-2
TGTGCCAGCAGCACGGGGACAGGCCGAAACGGGGAGCTGTTTTTT	CASSTGTGRNGELFF	many	TRBD1	TRBV7-3	TRBJ2-2